This TCR beta chain comes out of a study of blood T cell repertoires in COVID-19 (dated by TCRdb to 2018 to 2020). Concerning the study at large: Collaborator samples came from the United States, Italy and Spain and covered acute and convalescent phases of COVID-19. Samples were obtained from the ongoing ImmuneRACE study (first 160 participants) and from 950 to 1,500 subjects provided by 6 global collaborators. The dataset comprised deeply sampled blood TCRbeta repertoires from subjects exposed to, actively infected with, or recovered from COVID-19. The prospective study material was composed of cDNA or gDNA derived from T cells, B-cell-depleted T cells, or PBMCs. Nearly every sample came with metadata listing a de-identified subject ID, COVID-19 status, age in years and sex. A freely available public database, intended as a resource for researchers studying the immune response to SARS-CoV-2, is where the repertoires were released. Where available, HLA class I and class II types were obtained from metadata supplied by the sample provider rather than from assay-based typing.

V is cut back by 8 bases and J by 4 bases, with 17 bases in the junction unmatched. The CDR3 goes from the cysteine to the phenylalanine over 17 residues. The DNA shown is the 51-base CDR3, in frame from base 1. The germline V gene (reference sequence) supplies CDR1 LNHNV and CDR2 YYDKDF. General conclusions and limits of the study: How much clinical and demographic metadata was included differed by source and by participant, and the metadata was provided uncurated.

Turning to this clone: Its specific antigen is unknown. The record has no base qualities; no much larger clone is one base away.

TCRbeta CDR3 regions were amplified from genomic DNA by means of the immunoSEQ Assay, a bias-controlled multiplex PCR. The original methods were these. Within the assay, amplification of reference gene primers was used to estimate how many nucleated cells each sample contained. To quantify the absolute abundance of each unique TCRbeta CDR3 rearrangement, sequence reads were collapsed and filtered. Productive Simpson clonality was computed per sample as the square root of Simpson's diversity index over productive rearrangements. TCRdb obtained this table from immuneACCESS and retained in-frame rearrangements with V and J assigned. These tables miss some clones; where compared with another copy, unresolved V genes account for less than half of the shortfall, and the remainder is unexplained. That table furnishes V, J and clone size, whereas the DNA furnished D and trimming. This sample lists about 62,000 clones; about four fifths were detected once. Approximately 6.4% of the sample goes to the ten largest clones.

Whole blood was collected in K2EDTA tubes by collaborating institutions according to the institutions' own protocols. For TCRbeta analysis, collaborators shipped samples in one of three forms: frozen whole blood, isolated PBMCs, or DNA extracted from either of those sample types. The V and J genes are TRBV15 and TRBJ2-7, with 10 bases aligning to TRBD2. This clonotype was sampled from a woman aged 50 to 60 with active or convalescent COVID-19. Sequences were obtained from peripheral blood. The base sequence is TGTGCCACCGCGGGAGGGGAGAGCGGGAGGGCCAGATACGAGCAGTACTTC. Its translation is CATAGGESGRARYEQYF.